The T cell receptor (beta chain) under discussion was sequenced for a study of blood T cell repertoires in COVID-19. Study-level information: Donors in the United States, Italy and Spain gave samples during acute or convalescent COVID-19.

TCRdb's table, derived via immunoSEQ multiplex PCR, lists solely in-frame clones and lacks some. There are around 340,000 clones in the sample; about nine tenths occur only once, and approximately 1% lies in the top ten. Those who participated ranged in age from roughly 18 to 90 years and resided in 20 to 30 US areas. Before they entered the study, exposed participants had met a COVID-19 case within 2 weeks. The source material was PBMCs or T cells enriched from blood (not recorded which). This TCR came from a woman in her thirties who had been exposed to COVID-19.

This CDR3 reads CASSKQTSGNTIYF. The CDR3 coding sequence is TGTGCCAGCAGCAAACAAACCTCTGGAAACACCATATATTTT. The genes are TRBV5-5 and TRBJ1-3, with D hard to call. Germline CDR1 and CDR2: SGHKS and YYEKEE (reference sequence). The CDR3 has 14 residues. V lost 4 bases, J lost 0 bases, and 8 bases lay in between.